Each of the 18 T cell receptor beta chains below was sequenced from the same sample in a study of CXCR3-negative and CXCR3-positive naive CD8 T cells. It was by 5' RACE with UMI labels that the TRB cDNA libraries were prepared. No DNA is given; TCRdb re-called the 5' RACE reads and lists each CDR3 protein once. This sample's table reports tens of thousands of distinct CDR3 sequences. The sequenced sample was memory CD8+ T cells from blood. The receptors were sampled from a human donor in good health. Some clones in this sample may be carry-over from other donors' samples.

The V and J genes are TRBV5-1 and TRBJ2-1; the D call from TCRdb, TRBD1, cannot be confirmed without DNA. Germline lookup yields CDR1 SGHRS and CDR2 YFSETQ. This CDR3 has 15 amino acids. CDR3 amino acids: CASSLVGGVNNEQFF.

The V and J genes are TRBV7-6 and TRBJ1-1; the TCRdb call, TRBD1, lacks DNA for checking. CDR3 length equals 15 residues. The germline gives CDR1 SGHVS, CDR2 FNYEAQ. The chain's CDR3 is CASSLGGQGATEAFF.

V and J are TRBV6-2 or TRBV6-3 and TRBJ2-6. The CDR3 runs 15 residues. Germline V gene data show CDR1 as MNHEY and CDR2 as SVGEGT. CDR3 sequence reads: CASSSDSSGANVLTF.

The chain recombines TRBV6-4 with TRBJ2-1; the TRBD2 assignment by TCRdb is unverifiable without DNA. Germline-derived CDR1 and CDR2 are MRHNA and SNTAGT. This CDR3 spans 15 amino acids. The CDR3 sequence is CASSDSSGGANEQFF.

The V gene is TRBV7-9, the J gene TRBJ2-1. Germline-derived CDR1 and CDR2 are SEHNR and FQNEAQ (reference sequence). The CDR3 has 16 residues. Here the CDR3 reads CASSFMVLQIDNEQFF.

Considering frequency, this clonotype is medium-sized. The chain has TRBV6-2 or TRBV6-3 and TRBJ2-7; the D gene TCRdb calls, TRBD1, cannot be checked with no DNA. CDR1 MNHEY and CDR2 SVGEGT come from the germline V gene. CDR3 size: 15 residues. The CDR3: CASSYSGTGPYEQYF.

This CDR3 is CASSSSQDYNEQFF. The J gene is TRBJ2-1, the V gene TRBV6-2 or TRBV6-3. Germline values: CDR1 MNHEY, CDR2 SVGEGT. There are 14 residues in the CDR3.

CDR3 in amino acids: CASSPEHYSSYNEQFF. J is TRBJ2-1 and V is TRBV4-2. Germline V lookup: CDR1 LGHNA, CDR2 YNFKEQ. The CDR3 contains 16 residues.

This chain connects TRBV4-3 to TRBJ1-1. There are 14 residues in the CDR3. The germline CDR1 and CDR2 sequences are LGHNA and YSLEER. CDR3 sequence reads: CASSQIAENTEAFF.

CDR3 region: CSVHTGPYEQYF. This chain connects TRBV29-1 to TRBJ2-7. CDR1 and CDR2 from the germline V gene are SQVTM and ANQGSEA. The CDR3 sequence is 12 residues long.

The rearrangement links TRBV5-1 to TRBJ2-1. This CDR3 contains 14 residues. From germline, CDR1 is SGHRS and CDR2 YFSETQ. This chain's CDR3 is CASSVGSSYNEQFF.

The rearrangement joins TRBV5-1 to TRBJ2-1; TCRdb's D call of TRBD1 is untestable without DNA. Germline CDR1 and CDR2: SGHRS and YFSETQ. The CDR3 spans 16 residues. The CDR3 protein is CASSLDGTTGVGEQFF.

The V gene is TRBV29-1, the J gene TRBJ1-1. The CDR3 totals 12 residues. Germline V lookup: CDR1 SQVTM, CDR2 ANQGSEA. This CDR3 is CSVEDLGTGAFF.

The V and J genes are TRBV29-1 and TRBJ2-1; TCRdb calls TRBD1, which cannot be checked without DNA. This CDR3 region has 13 residues. Germline CDR1 and CDR2: SQVTM and ANQGSEA. CDR3 amino acids: CSVEEGAGNEQFF.

The rearrangement uses TRBV12-3 or TRBV12-4 and TRBJ2-1; the TCRdb D gene call, TRBD1, has no DNA to confirm it. The CDR3 is made up of 13 amino acids. The CDR3 sequence is CASSWGPNNEQFF.

The V and J genes are TRBV12-3 or TRBV12-4 and TRBJ2-7; the D call of TRBD1 rests on TCRdb alone, since no DNA is present to check it. This CDR3 comprises 12 residues. The CDR3 spells CASRGQANEQYF.

This chain connects TRBV7-2 to TRBJ2-3. The length of the CDR3 is 15 residues. Germline CDR1 reads SGHTA; CDR2 reads FQGNSA. CDR3 sequence: CASSPSGSGVDTQYF.

This sequence joins TRBV9 and TRBJ2-5. There are 12 residues in the CDR3. The germline V gene encodes CDR1 SGDLS and CDR2 YYNGEE. The CDR3 loop reads CASSGAYNEQFF.